Given below is one TCR beta chain in context. There is no known antigen for this receptor. The input lacks base qualities; no much larger clone sits a single base away. Using the deep immunoSEQ assay, TCR CDR3 regions were amplified from genomic DNA by multiplex PCR. Genomic DNA extracted from each cell subset was distributed evenly over all wells of several immunoSEQ 96-well plates, and each plate served as one replicate. For sorted subsets, 150 to 200 ng genomic DNA, equal to about 30,000 T cell genomes, was loaded into each replicate PCR. The purified libraries were quantified using a Qubit 3.0 fluorometer, sized with a Bioanalyzer 2100, and then quantified again using the KAPA Library Quantification kit. Every immunoSEQ 96-well plate was sequenced on a dedicated single-read 150-cycle Illumina NextSeq 550 flow cell. Turning to the authors' computational methods: Because the immunoSEQ output held only junctional sequences and lacked quality scores, the filtering could not match the filtering applied to full-length reads. To assign V/J genes and CDR3, sequences were annotated against IMGT germline references using PyIR, a Python wrapper for IgBLAST v1.9. Reads were removed for weak V/J assignments (E-value above 1e-6), missing CDR3, stop codons, out-of-frame junctions, or ambiguous translated residues. V3J clonotypes were defined by identical inferred V gene, J gene, and CDR3 amino acid sequence. Percentage overlap between repertoires was calculated by dividing the number of shared unique clonotypes by the size of the smaller repertoire. Repertoire richness was assessed with RTK rarefaction, the Chao1 estimator, and Recon v2.1 estimates of unobserved clonotypes. Generation probabilities were computed with OLGA for all TCRbeta clonotypes obtained by the gDNA method from several donors. TCRdb took this table from immuneACCESS and kept in-frame rearrangements with V and J called. Such tables lack part of the clones; where checked against another copy, unresolved V genes explain under half of the gap, and the rest is unexplained. Clonal size and the V and J genes are those of that table, whereas D and trimming came from the DNA. This sample has roughly 2.2 million clones in its table, and around 90% of those were observed once. The ten largest clones take up about 0.41% of the sample.

In the germline V gene, CDR1 corresponds to MNHEY and CDR2 to SVGAGI. Trimming removed 0 bases from V and 2 bases from J; the gene matches leave 5 bases unexplained. The CDR3 runs 16 residues from the cysteine to the phenylalanine. Only CDR3 DNA remains: 48 bases, in frame from the first base. This sample is part of a study of shared clonotypes between healthy human individuals (TCRdb year 2020). With regard to the full study: A few men and two women, aged 18 to 49 years, made up the cohort. To estimate repertoire size and how much clonotype sharing occurs between individuals, the study deeply sequenced the blood TCR repertoires of about 5 healthy adults. Libraries were prepared and TCR repertoires were sequenced by different laboratories using diverse techniques, in order to increase sequencing depth and limit assay-specific biases. Leukapheresis yielded between about 0.9 and 10 billion PBMCs per donor. Per donor, three plates each were used for CD4 naive and CD4 memory, two for CD8 naive, and one for CD8 memory. Overall study results and their limits: Based on pairwise subsampling, the degree of clonotype sharing among donors was expected to be affected by sequencing depth. Because the study included a small number of donors, the genetic and exposure-history diversity represented was limited. Larger estimated clonotype richness was generally found for naive subsets than for memory subsets. Even with the large sequencing depth, rarefaction of the sorted-subset datasets indicated that sequencing was incomplete. Sampling was restricted to blood, and TCR repertoires in tissue are likely to differ from TCR repertoires in blood. When a few donors were compared, the shared fraction of clonotypes was about 5.2% for naive CD4, around 3.5% for naive CD8, 2.3% for memory CD4, and under 0.5% for memory CD8. Clonotypes shared by all four sorted-subset donors showed higher generation probabilities than non-shared clonotypes.

The donors were healthy, HIV-negative adults with no recently reported acute infections or vaccinations. All donors were Caucasian adults living in Nashville, Tennessee, USA. CD4+ T cells were enriched through magnetic negative selection, after which naive cells were positively selected on CD45RA and the remaining negative fraction served as the memory subset. After blood collection by leukapheresis, PBMCs were isolated using Ficoll-Histopaque density gradient centrifugation and then cryopreserved in the vapor phase of liquid nitrogen. Analytical flow cytometry was used to check the purity and quantity of each magnetically sorted T cell population. Genomic DNA was isolated from every sorted fraction and measured by UV absorbance on a Nanodrop 2000c.

The origin of this receptor is a man in his late teens or twenties in good health. Some clones in this sample may be carry-over from other donors' samples. Recombination connected TRBV6-5 to TRBJ2-7; TRBD1 matches 9 bases in the middle. Sequenced input: naive CD4+ T cells from PBMCs. The sample's cell subset or site, from its label and the paper: CD45RA+ positively selected. The DNA is TGTGCCAGCAGTTACTCGGGACAGGGACTCACCTACGAGCAGTACTTC. Translated, it gives CASSYSGQGLTYEQYF.